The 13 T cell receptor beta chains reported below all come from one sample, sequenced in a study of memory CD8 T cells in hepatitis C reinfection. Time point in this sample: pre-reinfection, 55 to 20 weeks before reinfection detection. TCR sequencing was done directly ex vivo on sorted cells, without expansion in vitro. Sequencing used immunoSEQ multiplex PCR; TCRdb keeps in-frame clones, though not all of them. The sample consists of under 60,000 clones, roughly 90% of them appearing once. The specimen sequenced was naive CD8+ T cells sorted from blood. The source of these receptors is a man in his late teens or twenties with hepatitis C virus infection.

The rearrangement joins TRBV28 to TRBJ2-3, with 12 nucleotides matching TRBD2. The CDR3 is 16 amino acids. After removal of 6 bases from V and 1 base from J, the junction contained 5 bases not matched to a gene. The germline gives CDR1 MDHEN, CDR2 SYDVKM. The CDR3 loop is CASRLGTSGRTDTQYF. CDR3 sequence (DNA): TGTGCCAGCAGGCTCGGGACTAGCGGGCGCACAGATACGCAGTATTTT.

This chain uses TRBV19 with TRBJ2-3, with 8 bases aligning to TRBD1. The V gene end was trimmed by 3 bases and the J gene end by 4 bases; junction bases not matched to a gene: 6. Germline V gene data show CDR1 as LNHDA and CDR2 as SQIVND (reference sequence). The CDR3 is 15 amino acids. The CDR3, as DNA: TGTGCCAGTAGTATTTTCGGACAGGGATCAGATACGCAGTATTTT. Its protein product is CASSIFGQGSDTQYF.

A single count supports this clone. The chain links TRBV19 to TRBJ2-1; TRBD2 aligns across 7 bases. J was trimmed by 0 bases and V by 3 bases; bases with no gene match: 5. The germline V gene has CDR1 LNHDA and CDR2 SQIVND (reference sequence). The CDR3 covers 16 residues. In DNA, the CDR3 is TGTGCCAGTAGTATCGGGAGCGGGACCTCCTACAATGAGCAGTTCTTC. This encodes CASSIGSGTSYNEQFF.

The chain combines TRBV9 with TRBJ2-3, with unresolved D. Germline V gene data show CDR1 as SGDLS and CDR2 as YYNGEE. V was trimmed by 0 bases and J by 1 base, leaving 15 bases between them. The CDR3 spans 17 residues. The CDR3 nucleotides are TGTGCCAGCAGCGTAGAACATCACGGCAGCGGCACAGATACGCAGTATTTT. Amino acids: CASSVEHHGSGTDTQYF. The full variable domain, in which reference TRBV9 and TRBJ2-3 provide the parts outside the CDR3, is DSGVTQTPKHLITATGQRVTLRCSPRSGDLSVYWYQQSLDQGLQFLIQYYNGEERAKGNILERFSAQQFPDLHSELNLSSLELGDSALYFCASSVEHHGSGTDTQYFGPGTRLTVL.

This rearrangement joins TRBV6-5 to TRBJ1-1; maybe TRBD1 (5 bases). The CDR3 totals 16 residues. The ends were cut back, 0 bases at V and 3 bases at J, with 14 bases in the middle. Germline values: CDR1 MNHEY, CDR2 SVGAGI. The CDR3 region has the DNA TGTGCCAGCAGTTACTCAAGGTACCAAGGGGACACTGAAGCTTTCTTT. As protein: CASSYSRYQGDTEAFF.

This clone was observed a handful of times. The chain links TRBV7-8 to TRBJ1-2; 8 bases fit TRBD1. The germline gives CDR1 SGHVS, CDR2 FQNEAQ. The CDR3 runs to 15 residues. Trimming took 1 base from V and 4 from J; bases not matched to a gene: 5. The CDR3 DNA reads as TGTGCCAGCAGCTTAGATGGGACAGGACCCTATGGCTACACCTTC. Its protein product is CASSLDGTGPYGYTF.

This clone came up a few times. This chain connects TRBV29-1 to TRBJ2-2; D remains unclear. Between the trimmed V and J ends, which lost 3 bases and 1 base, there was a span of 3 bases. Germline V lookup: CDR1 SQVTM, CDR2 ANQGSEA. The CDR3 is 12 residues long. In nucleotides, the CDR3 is TGCAGCGTTGACCAGAACACCGGGGAGCTGTTTTTT. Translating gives CSVDQNTGELFF.

For the CDR3, the DNA is TGTGCCAGCAGCTCGGCAGGGGCGAACACTGAAGCTTTCTTT. Encoded protein: CASSSAGANTEAFF. The chain is built from TRBV5-4 and TRBJ1-1, with a possible D match to TRBD1 (6 bases). The CDR3 has 14 amino acids. Germline V lookup: CDR1 SGHNT, CDR2 YYREEE (reference sequence). Trimming removed 3 bases at V and 1 base at J, with 10 bases between.

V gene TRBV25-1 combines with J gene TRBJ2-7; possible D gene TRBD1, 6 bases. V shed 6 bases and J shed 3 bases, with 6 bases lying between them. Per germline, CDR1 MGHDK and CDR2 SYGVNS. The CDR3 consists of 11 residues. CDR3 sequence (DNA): TGTGCCAGCAGACAGGGCTACGAGCAGTACTTC. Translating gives CASRQGYEQYF.

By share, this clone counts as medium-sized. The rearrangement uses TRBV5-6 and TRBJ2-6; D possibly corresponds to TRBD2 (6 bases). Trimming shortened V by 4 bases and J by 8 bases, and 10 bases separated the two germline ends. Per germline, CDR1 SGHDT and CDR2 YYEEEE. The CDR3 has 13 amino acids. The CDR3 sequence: CASSPGLSNVLTF. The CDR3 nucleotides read TGTGCCAGCAGCCCGGGACTGTCCAACGTCCTGACTTTC. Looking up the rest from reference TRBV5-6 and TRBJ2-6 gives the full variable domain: DAGVTQSPTHLIKTRGQQVTLRCSPKSGHDTVSWYQQALGQGPQFIFQYYEEEERQRGNFPDRFSGHQFPNYSSELNVNALLLGDSALYLCASSPGLSNVLTFGAGSRLTVL.

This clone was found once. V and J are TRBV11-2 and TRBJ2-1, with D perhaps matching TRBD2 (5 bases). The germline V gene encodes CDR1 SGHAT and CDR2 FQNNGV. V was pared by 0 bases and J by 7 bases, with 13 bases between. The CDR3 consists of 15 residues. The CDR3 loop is CASSLDIERTNEQFF. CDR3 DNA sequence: TGTGCCAGCAGCTTAGATATCGAGCGGACGAATGAGCAGTTCTTC.

CDR3 sequence: CASSILAGGPITGELFF. The CDR3 bases are TGTGCCAGCAGCATATTAGCGGGGGGGCCAATCACCGGGGAGCTGTTTTTT. This chain uses TRBV7-2 with TRBJ2-2; 11 positions match TRBD2. The germline gives CDR1 SGHTA, CDR2 FQGNSA. The J segment lost 4 bases and the V segment lost 5 bases, leaving 9 bases of the junction unmatched. CDR3 size: 17 residues.

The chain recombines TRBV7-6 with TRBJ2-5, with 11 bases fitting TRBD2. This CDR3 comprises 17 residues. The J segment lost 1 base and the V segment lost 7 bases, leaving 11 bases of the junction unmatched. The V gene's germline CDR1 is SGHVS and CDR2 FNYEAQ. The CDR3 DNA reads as TGTGCCAGCAAACTCGGACTAGCGGGTGCCGGCCAAGAGACCCAGTACTTC. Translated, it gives CASKLGLAGAGQETQYF.